The rows below give T cell receptor beta chains drawn from one sample of a study of blood T cell repertoires in COVID-19. The data were produced by immunoSEQ multiplex PCR, yet TCRdb's version contains in-frame clones alone and is incomplete. Of over 120,000 clones detected, 75% to 85% appear once; the ten largest clones hold around 5%. What was sequenced was peripheral blood. The source is a woman aged 70-85 years with COVID-19, enrolled during active disease. CDR3s include the opening cysteine and the closing phenylalanine or tryptophan. Fields, in order: clone size, D gene, J gene, V gene, CDR3 protein, CDR3 DNA. The D gene is left open where the match is weak. The size field is filled for only some rows; it gives once, few, many or a size class.

size: NA; D: NA; J: TRBJ2-7; V: TRBV10-3; CDR3: CAIARQASYEQYF; DNA: TGTGCCATCGCCAGACAGGCGTCCTACGAGCAGTACTTC
size: NA; D: TRBD2; J: TRBJ2-3; V: TRBV7-6; CDR3: CASSFSSGGADTQYF; DNA: TGTGCCAGCAGCTTCTCTAGCGGGGGGGCAGATACGCAGTATTTT
size: NA; D: NA; J: TRBJ1-3; V: TRBV19; CDR3: CASSIYGGNTIYF; DNA: TGTGCCAGTAGTATTTACGGTGGAAACACCATATATTTT
size: once; D: TRBD1; J: TRBJ1-1; V: TRBV20-1; CDR3: CSASQGQRLFF; DNA: TGCAGTGCTAGTCAGGGACAGAGGTTATTCTTT
size: NA; D: TRBD1; J: TRBJ1-2; V: TRBV3-1/TRBV3-2; CDR3: CASSQAGTGLYGYTF; DNA: TGTGCCAGCAGCCAAGCTGGGACAGGACTTTATGGCTACACCTTC
size: NA; D: NA; J: TRBJ1-1; V: TRBV2; CDR3: CASSERGLASAEAFF; DNA: TGTGCCAGCAGTGAAAGAGGCCTTGCTAGCGCTGAAGCTTTCTTT
size: NA; D: TRBD1; J: TRBJ2-1; V: TRBV4-1; CDR3: CASSPAADRWYNEQFF; DNA: TGCGCCAGCAGCCCCGCAGCGGACAGGTGGTACAATGAGCAGTTCTTC
size: NA; D: TRBD1; J: TRBJ1-3; V: TRBV9; CDR3: CASSGTGGEGNTIYF; DNA: TGTGCCAGCAGCGGGACAGGGGGCGAAGGAAACACCATATATTTT
size: NA; D: NA; J: TRBJ1-4; V: TRBV30; CDR3: CAWSVQGEGKLFF; DNA: TGTGCCTGGAGTGTACAGGGAGAGGGAAAACTGTTTTTT
size: NA; D: TRBD2; J: TRBJ2-1; V: TRBV5-1; CDR3: CASRGGGAIEQFF; DNA: TGCGCCAGCAGGGGCGGGGGGGCCATTGAGCAGTTCTTC
size: NA; D: TRBD1; J: TRBJ1-2; V: TRBV6-5; CDR3: CASSYGQGLPSYGYTF; DNA: TGTGCCAGCAGTTACGGACAGGGTCTCCCCAGCTATGGCTACACCTTC
size: NA; D: NA; J: TRBJ1-5; V: TRBV19; CDR3: CASSMTGLNQPQHF; DNA: TGTGCCAGTAGTATGACGGGTCTAAATCAGCCCCAGCATTTT
size: NA; D: NA; J: TRBJ1-6; V: TRBV7-8; CDR3: CASSPRQDRNSPLHF; DNA: TGTGCCAGCAGCCCTCGACAGGACCGTAATTCACCCCTCCACTTT
size: once; D: TRBD1; J: TRBJ2-4; V: TRBV6-2/TRBV6-3; CDR3: CASSSDRVLLAKNIQYF; DNA: TGTGCCAGCAGTTCCGACAGGGTATTATTAGCCAAAAACATTCAGTACTTC
size: NA; D: NA; J: TRBJ1-4; V: TRBV4-3; CDR3: CASSRQDRPNEKLFF; DNA: TGCGCCAGCAGCCGGCAGGACAGACCTAATGAAAAACTGTTTTTT
size: NA; D: NA; J: TRBJ2-2; V: TRBV6-2/TRBV6-3; CDR3: CASSRPAQGVTGELFF; DNA: TGTGCCAGCAGCCGGCCGGCACAGGGTGTCACCGGGGAGCTGTTTTTT
size: NA; D: TRBD2; J: TRBJ2-1; V: TRBV10-3; CDR3: CAISESRGGNEQFF; DNA: TGTGCCATCAGTGAGTCGCGGGGGGGCAATGAGCAGTTCTTC
size: NA; D: NA; J: TRBJ1-1; V: TRBV9; CDR3: CASSVTGNTEAFF; DNA: TGTGCCAGCAGCGTAACAGGGAACACTGAAGCTTTCTTT
size: NA; D: NA; J: TRBJ1-1; V: TRBV3-1/TRBV3-2; CDR3: CASSHGRGTEAFF; DNA: TGTGCCAGCAGCCATGGGCGGGGGACTGAAGCTTTCTTT
size: NA; D: TRBD2; J: TRBJ2-3; V: TRBV5-4; CDR3: CASSLERTSGGATQYF; DNA: TGTGCCAGCAGCTTGGAGAGGACTAGCGGGGGGGCTACGCAGTATTTT
size: NA; D: NA; J: TRBJ1-5; V: TRBV19; CDR3: CASSIGQANSNQPQHF; DNA: TGTGCCAGTAGTATTGGGCAGGCAAATAGCAATCAGCCCCAGCATTTT
size: NA; D: NA; J: TRBJ2-3; V: TRBV18; CDR3: CASSPQRGPTDTQYF; DNA: TGTGCCAGCTCACCTCAAAGGGGTCCCACAGATACGCAGTATTTT
size: NA; D: NA; J: TRBJ2-2; V: TRBV2; CDR3: CASSEVGGNTGELFF; DNA: TGTGCCAGCAGTGAAGTGGGGGGGAACACCGGGGAGCTGTTTTTT
size: NA; D: TRBD1; J: TRBJ2-2; V: TRBV7-2; CDR3: CASSSNRGRRELFF; DNA: TGTGCCAGCAGCTCAAACAGGGGGCGCCGGGAGCTGTTTTTT
size: once; D: NA; J: TRBJ1-6; V: TRBV2; CDR3: CASRPGISNSPLHF; DNA: TGTGCCAGCAGACCAGGGATTAGTAATTCACCCCTCCACTTT
size: NA; D: TRBD1; J: TRBJ1-1; V: TRBV6-5; CDR3: CASSYSRGHAEAFF; DNA: TGTGCCAGCAGTTACTCGAGGGGGCACGCTGAAGCTTTCTTT
size: NA; D: NA; J: TRBJ1-1; V: TRBV5-1; CDR3: CASSPIPTAEAFF; DNA: TGCGCCAGCAGCCCGATACCCACAGCTGAAGCTTTCTTT
size: NA; D: NA; J: TRBJ1-1; V: TRBV15; CDR3: CATSRGGERGNTEAFF; DNA: TGTGCCACCAGCAGAGGCGGCGAGCGGGGGAACACTGAAGCTTTCTTT